One TCR beta chain is described in this entry. This sample is drawn from a study of shared clonotypes between healthy human individuals. CDR3 size: 15 residues. Per the germline V gene, CDR1 is GTSNPN and CDR2 is SVGIG (reference sequence). Trimming stripped 3 bases from V and 2 bases from J, with 14 bases between. Unsorted PBMC replicate PCRs used around 300 ng DNA, 25,000 to 30,000 T cell genomes. Some clones are missing from TCRdb's copy, which holds only in-frame ones; the method was immunoSEQ multiplex PCR. The sample records about 490,000 clones, over 70% being singletons. The rearrangement links TRBV30 to TRBJ2-1; perhaps TRBD2 as D (8 bases). This clonotype originated in a woman between 35 and 50 years old in good health. Some clones in this sample may be carry-over from other donors' samples. The sequencing sample was made of PBMCs. CDR3 DNA sequence: TGTGCCTGGAGACCCGGGAGGGGGCCCTACAATGAGCAGTTCTTC. This encodes CAWRPGRGPYNEQFF.